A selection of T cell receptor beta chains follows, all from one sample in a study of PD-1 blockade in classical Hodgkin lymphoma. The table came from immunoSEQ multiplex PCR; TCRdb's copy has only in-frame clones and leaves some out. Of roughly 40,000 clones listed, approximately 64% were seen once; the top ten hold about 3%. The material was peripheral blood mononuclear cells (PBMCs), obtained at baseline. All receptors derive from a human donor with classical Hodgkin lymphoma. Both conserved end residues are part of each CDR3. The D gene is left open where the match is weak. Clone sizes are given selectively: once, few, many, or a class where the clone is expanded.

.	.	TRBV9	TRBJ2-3	CASSTRLSRGTDTQYF	TGTGCCAGCAGCACCCGACTATCGAGGGGCACAGATACGCAGTATTTT
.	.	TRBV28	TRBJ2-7	CAIRGISSYEQYF	TGTGCCATCCGGGGGATAAGCTCCTACGAGCAGTACTTC
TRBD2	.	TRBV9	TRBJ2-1	CASSLISGGSSYNEQFF	TGTGCCAGCAGCCTAATTTCCGGGGGGAGCTCCTACAATGAGCAGTTCTTC
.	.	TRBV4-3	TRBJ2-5	CASSQAGRETQYF	TGCGCCAGCAGCCAAGCAGGGAGGGAGACCCAGTACTTC
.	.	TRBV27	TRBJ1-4	CASSPYIGEKLFF	TGTGCCAGCAGTCCCTATATCGGTGAAAAACTGTTTTTT
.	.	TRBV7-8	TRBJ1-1	CASSLTTNTEAFF	TGTGCCAGCAGCTTAACCACCAACACTGAAGCTTTCTTT
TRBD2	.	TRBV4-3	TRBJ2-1	CASSHAGLAGGGEQFF	TGCGCCAGCAGCCATGCGGGACTAGCGGGAGGAGGGGAGCAGTTCTTC
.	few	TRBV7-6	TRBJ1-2	CASSFRISGDGYTF	TGTGCCAGCAGCTTTAGGATATCGGGCGATGGCTACACCTTC
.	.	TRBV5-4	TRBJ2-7	CASSFDGNFYEQYF	TGTGCCAGCAGCTTCGACGGGAATTTCTACGAGCAGTACTTC
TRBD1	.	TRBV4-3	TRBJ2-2	CASSHTRTGAGELFF	TGCGCCAGCAGCCATACCCGGACAGGGGCCGGGGAGCTGTTTTTT
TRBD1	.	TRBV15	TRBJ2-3	CATSARQGTNTDTQYF	TGTGCCACCAGCGCTCGACAGGGAACCAACACAGATACGCAGTATTTT
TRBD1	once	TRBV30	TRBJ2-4	CAWSGYRGPKGDIQYF	TGTGCCTGGAGTGGGTACAGGGGGCCAAAGGGGGACATTCAGTACTTC
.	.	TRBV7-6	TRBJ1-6	CASRPSGSYNSPLHF	TGTGCCAGCAGACCCTCGGGCTCCTATAATTCACCCCTCCACTTT
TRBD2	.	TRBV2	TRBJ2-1	CASRPGLAAESYNEQFF	TGTGCCAGCAGGCCGGGACTAGCGGCTGAGTCCTACAATGAGCAGTTCTTC
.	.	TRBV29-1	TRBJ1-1	CSVEEVQSQEAFF	TGCAGCGTTGAAGAAGTACAGTCTCAGGAAGCTTTCTTT
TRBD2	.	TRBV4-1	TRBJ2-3	CASSPPGGDTQYF	TGCGCCAGCAGCCCCCCGGGAGGAGATACGCAGTATTTT
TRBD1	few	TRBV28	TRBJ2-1	CASRDRAIGSYNEQFF	TGTGCCAGCCGGGACAGGGCTATAGGCTCCTACAATGAGCAGTTCTTC
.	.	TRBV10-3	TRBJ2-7	CATSDLDEQYF	TGTGCCACCTCTGATCTCGACGAGCAGTACTTC
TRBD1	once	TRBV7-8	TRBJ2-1	CASNPRQGNEQFF	TGTGCCAGCAACCCGAGACAGGGCAATGAGCAGTTCTTC
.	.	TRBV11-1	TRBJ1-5	CASSPDPDQPQHF	TGTGCCAGCAGCCCCGACCCTGATCAGCCCCAGCATTTT
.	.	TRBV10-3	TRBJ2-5	CAISDRTRGETQYF	TGTGCCATCAGTGACCGGACTAGGGGGGAGACCCAGTACTTC
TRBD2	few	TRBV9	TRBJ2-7	CASSAPSGRDSYEQYF	TGTGCCAGCAGCGCTCCTAGCGGAAGAGACTCCTACGAGCAGTACTTC
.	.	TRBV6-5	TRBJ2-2	CASSYQDLAGELFF	TGTGCCAGCAGTTACCAGGATCTTGCCGGGGAGCTGTTTTTT
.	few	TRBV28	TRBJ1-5	CASSLLHVNNQPQHF	TGTGCCAGCAGTTTACTCCACGTGAACAATCAGCCCCAGCATTTT
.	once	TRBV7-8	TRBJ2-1	CASSSRGGSYNEQFF	TGTGCCAGCAGCTCTAGGGGGGGTTCATACAATGAGCAGTTCTTC
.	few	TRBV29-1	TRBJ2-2	CSAQEAPNTGELFF	TGCAGCGCCCAGGAAGCGCCGAACACCGGGGAGCTGTTTTTT
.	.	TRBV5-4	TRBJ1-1	CASSPNRNTEAFF	TGTGCCAGCAGCCCTAACAGGAACACTGAAGCTTTCTTT
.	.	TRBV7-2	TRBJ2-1	CASSFISFGNEQFF	TGTGCCAGCAGCTTTATTTCTTTCGGGAATGAGCAGTTCTTC
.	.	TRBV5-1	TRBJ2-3	CASSLDVTSTDTQYF	TGCGCCAGCAGCTTGGATGTCACTAGCACAGATACGCAGTATTTT
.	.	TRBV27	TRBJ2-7	CASSVQDSSHEQYF	TGTGCCAGCAGTGTTCAAGACTCATCTCACGAGCAGTACTTC
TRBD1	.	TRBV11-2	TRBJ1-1	CASTRQGAVTEAFF	TGTGCCAGCACGCGACAGGGGGCGGTAACTGAAGCTTTCTTT
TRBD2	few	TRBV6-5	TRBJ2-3	CASSYNGGALDTQYF	TGTGCCAGCAGTTATAACGGGGGGGCCTTAGATACGCAGTATTTT
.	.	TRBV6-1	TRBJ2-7	CASSEPFRTDLYEQYF	TGTGCCAGCAGCGAACCCTTCAGGACAGATCTCTACGAGCAGTACTTC
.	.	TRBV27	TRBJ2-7	CASSRSLNGAYEQYF	TGTGCCAGCAGTCGCAGTCTTAATGGGGCCTACGAGCAGTACTTC
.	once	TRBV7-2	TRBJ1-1	CASSARGAAFF	TGTGCCAGCAGCGCGAGAGGAGCAGCTTTCTTT
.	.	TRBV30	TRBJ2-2	CAWSVPPGTGELFF	TGTGCCTGGAGTGTACCCCCCGGCACCGGGGAGCTGTTTTTT
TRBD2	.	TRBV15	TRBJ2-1	CATSRESGDNEQFF	TGTGCCACCAGCAGAGAGAGCGGGGACAATGAGCAGTTCTTC
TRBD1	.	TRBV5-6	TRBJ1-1	CASSTGTDLMNTEAFF	TGTGCCAGCAGCACCGGGACAGACCTAATGAACACTGAAGCTTTCTTT
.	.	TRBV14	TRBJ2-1	CASSQPRGSGQFF	TGTGCCAGCAGCCAACCCCGGGGGTCAGGGCAGTTCTTC
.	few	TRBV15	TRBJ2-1	CATSSYNEQFF	TGTGCCACCAGCAGTTACAATGAGCAGTTCTTC
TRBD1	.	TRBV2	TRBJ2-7	CANQQGSAQYF	TGTGCCAACCAACAGGGGTCGGCGCAGTACTTC
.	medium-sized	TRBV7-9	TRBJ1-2	CASSRAVADGYTF	TGTGCCAGCAGTCGCGCCGTAGCGGATGGCTACACCTTC
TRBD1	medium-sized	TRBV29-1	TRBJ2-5	CSVDDRGGETQYF	TGCAGCGTAGATGACAGGGGGGGAGAGACCCAGTACTTC
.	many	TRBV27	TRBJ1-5	CASSLKQASQPQHF	TGTGCCAGCAGTTTAAAACAGGCAAGTCAGCCCCAGCATTTT
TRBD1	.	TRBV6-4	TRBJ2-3	CASSDGGQATDTQYF	TGTGCCAGCAGTGATGGGGGACAGGCCACAGATACGCAGTATTTT
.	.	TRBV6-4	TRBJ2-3	CASSDSISGADTQYF	TGTGCCAGCAGTGACTCGATATCGGGTGCAGATACGCAGTATTTT
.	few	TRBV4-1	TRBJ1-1	CASSQPGRQEAFF	TGCGCCAGCAGCCAACCCGGACGGCAGGAGGCTTTCTTT
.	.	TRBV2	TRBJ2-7	CASTIIDYLGRGQYF	TGTGCCAGCACGATAATAGACTACCTGGGACGGGGGCAGTACTTC